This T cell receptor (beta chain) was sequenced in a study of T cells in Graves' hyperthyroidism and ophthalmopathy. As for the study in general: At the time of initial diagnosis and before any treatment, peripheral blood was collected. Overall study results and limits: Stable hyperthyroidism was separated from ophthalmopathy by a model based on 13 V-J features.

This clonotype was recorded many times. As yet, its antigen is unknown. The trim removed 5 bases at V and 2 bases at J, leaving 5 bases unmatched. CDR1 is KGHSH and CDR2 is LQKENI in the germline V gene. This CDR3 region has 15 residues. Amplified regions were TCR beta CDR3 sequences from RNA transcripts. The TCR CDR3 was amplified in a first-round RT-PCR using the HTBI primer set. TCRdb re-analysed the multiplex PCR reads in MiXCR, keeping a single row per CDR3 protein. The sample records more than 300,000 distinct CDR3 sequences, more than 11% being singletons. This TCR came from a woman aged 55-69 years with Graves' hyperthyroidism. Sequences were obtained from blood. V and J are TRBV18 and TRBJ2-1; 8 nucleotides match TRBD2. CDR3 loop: CASSALADPYNEQFF. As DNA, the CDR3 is TGTGCCAGCTCAGCACTAGCGGACCCCTACAATGAGCAGTTCTTC.